The sequence of this T cell receptor (beta chain) was determined in a study of blood T cells in healthy people across ages. CDR3 length: 13 residues. The germline V and J ends were trimmed by 4 bases and 5 bases, with 8 bases remaining between them. CDR1 is ENHRY and CDR2 is SYGVKD in the germline V gene. Extracted total RNA amounted to at least 6 micrograms for each sample. The second PCR ran about 6 to 12 cycles with a sample-barcoded 5' primer and J-beta primers. Carrying 12 random nucleotides, a template-switch adaptor labeled each individual cDNA molecule. TCRdb used MiXCR to reprocess the 5' RACE reads, holding one entry per CDR3 protein. Seen here are 1,800,000 or so distinct CDR3 sequences, about 39% observed once, and the top ten hold under 30%.

The sequence was obtained from a human donor in good health. This chain uses TRBV10-3 with TRBJ2-2; unclear D gene. Specimen: blood. The CDR3 sequence: CAISVQGTGELFF. DNA of the CDR3: TGTGCCATCAGTGTCCAAGGGACCGGGGAGCTGTTTTTT.